The clone carrying this TCR beta chain was seen a single time. These data originate in a study of blood T cell repertoires in COVID-19. Study-level information: T cells, B-cell-depleted T cells, or PBMCs supplied cDNA or gDNA.

The length of the CDR3 is 14 residues. Trimming removed 4 bases from V and 2 bases from J, with 12 bases in between. The germline CDR1 and CDR2 sequences are MGHRA and YSYEKL. In the authors' methods: Reference gene primer amplification gave estimated nucleated cell counts. TCRdb's table, derived via immunoSEQ multiplex PCR, lists solely in-frame clones and lacks some. That table supplies the V and J calls and clone size; D and trimming were determined from the DNA. This table has under 250,000 clones, 83% appearing once. The sequence came from a woman between 50 and 59 years old with acute or convalescent COVID-19. Sequenced input: peripheral blood. J is TRBJ2-7 and V is TRBV4-1; D call uncertain. CDR3 loop: CASSPAAVTYEQYF. In DNA form, the CDR3 reads TGCGCCAGCAGCCCGGCGGCAGTCACCTACGAGCAGTACTTC.